The next 9 T cell receptor beta chains were all read from a single sample in a study of T cells in narcolepsy. Assay: immunoSEQ multiplex PCR; the TCRdb copy retains only in-frame clones and omits some. The sample carries about 22,000 clones, 75% to 85% recorded once. The sequenced sample was memory (CD45RA-) CD4+ T cells from blood. The receptors derive from a human donor in good health.

The table lists this clone with a count of one. The chain employs TRBV19 and TRBJ2-5; perhaps TRBD2 as D (6 bases). This CDR3 has 15 amino acids. Germline CDR1 is LNHDA and CDR2 is SQIVND (reference sequence). V lost 1 base and J lost 11, with 20 bases in between. The CDR3 protein is CASSIATPGKREQYF. CDR3 in DNA: TGTGCCAGTAGTATAGCGACTCCGGGGAAACGGGAGCAGTACTTC.

The gene calls are TRBV11-2 and TRBJ2-3; D is unclear. The CDR3 contains 14 residues. V was shortened by 5 bases and J by 1 base, with 10 bases between the two germline ends. The germline CDR1 and CDR2 sequences are SGHAT and FQNNGV. The CDR3 nucleotides are TGTGCCAGCAGCCAGAACTTTCGCACAGATACGCAGTATTTT. Translation gives CASSQNFRTDTQYF.

This chain links TRBV14 with TRBJ1-2; D not resolved. The CDR3 runs 15 residues. The V and J ends lost 0 bases and 7 bases respectively, with 15 bases between them. Germline CDR1 SGHDN, CDR2 FVKESK. The CDR3 spells CASSQERAGVGGYTF. The CDR3 DNA is TGTGCCAGCAGCCAAGAAAGGGCGGGAGTCGGTGGCTACACCTTC.

The chain is built from TRBV19 and TRBJ2-7, with 7 bases matching TRBD1. CDR3 length: 12 residues. Trimming took 4 bases from V and 3 from J; bases not matched to a gene: 0. The germline V gene has CDR1 LNHDA and CDR2 SQIVND (reference sequence). The CDR3 sequence: CASSTGGYEQYF. The CDR3 DNA is TGTGCCAGTAGTACAGGGGGCTACGAGCAGTACTTC.

This chain joins TRBV2 and TRBJ2-5; 8 nucleotides line up with TRBD1. The CDR3 contains 15 residues. The V gene end was trimmed by 3 bases and the J gene end by 2 bases; junction bases not matched to a gene: 5. The germline gives CDR1 SNHLY, CDR2 FYNNEI. The CDR3 nucleotides read TGTGCCAGCAGTGAGACCGACAGGGGACAAGAGACCCAGTACTTC. Residues: CASSETDRGQETQYF.

This clone was seen a single time. This chain uses TRBV5-4 with TRBJ2-7; 9 bases align to TRBD1. There are 14 residues in the CDR3. Germline CDR1 is SGHNT and CDR2 is YYREEE (reference sequence). Losses at the gene ends were 2 bases for V and 3 bases for J; bases not matched to a gene: 3. Here the CDR3 reads CASSLGGQGYEQYF. In nucleotides, the CDR3 is TGTGCCAGCAGCTTAGGGGGACAGGGCTACGAGCAGTACTTC.

The chain has TRBV21-1 and TRBJ1-5. TRBV21-1 is recorded as a pseudogene. CDR3 length: 10 amino acids. This chain's CDR3 is CAGLNQPQHF. In nucleotides, the CDR3 is TGTGCCGGACTAAATCAGCCCCAGCATTTT.

The chain uses TRBV7-2 and TRBJ2-5; D is possibly TRBD1 (5 bases). The CDR3 is 13 amino acids. Trimming removed 1 base at V and 4 bases at J, with 7 bases between. Germline V gives CDR1 SGHTA, CDR2 FQGNSA. CDR3 nucleotide sequence: TGTGCCAGCAGCTTAGATCAGGGAGAGACCCAGTACTTC. As protein: CASSLDQGETQYF.

The CDR3 coding sequence is TGTGCCAGCCTCACACGGGGGAGGGACAATGAGCAGTTCTTC. This gives the protein CASLTRGRDNEQFF. V and J are TRBV27 and TRBJ2-1; 7 positions agree with TRBD2. The CDR3 consists of 14 residues. Germline V gene data show CDR1 as MNHEY and CDR2 as SMNVEV (reference sequence). The J segment lost 5 bases and the V segment lost 8 bases, leaving 9 bases of the junction unmatched.